A selection of T cell receptor beta chains follows, all from one sample in a study of cytomegalovirus exposure and HLA in healthy donors. Clones were read by immunoSEQ multiplex PCR, and TCRdb kept only the in-frame ones, dropping some. This table holds roughly 87,000 clones, around 75% found once. The sequenced sample consisted of PBMCs. The receptors derive from a woman in her 40s in good health and CMV-seropositive. Each CDR3 is given without its conserved first and last residue. Fields, in order: V gene, CDR3 protein.

V: TRBV7-8; CDR3: ASTGTVNTEAF
V: TRBV7-8; CDR3: ASSLEETGELF
V: TRBV15; CDR3: ATSRLAGGPRGTQY
V: TRBV7-6; CDR3: ASSLDQGRGHEQY
V: TRBV7-3; CDR3: ASSTSGNTGELF
V: TRBV4-1; CDR3: ASSQLSGNTEAF
V: TRBV2; CDR3: ATRTGAGTDTQY
V: TRBV18; CDR3: ASSPPDRVIEGYT
V: TRBV7-9; CDR3: ASSSPAGIGELF
V: TRBV28; CDR3: ASRPLASETQY
V: TRBV27; CDR3: ASSLSEVAPQH
V: TRBV28; CDR3: ASSSRLAATRGQETQY
V: TRBV19; CDR3: ASTMNTEAF
V: TRBV27; CDR3: ASSPPGLAYEQY
V: TRBV15; CDR3: ATSRDPGPQETQY
V: TRBV9; CDR3: ASNPWGESPNEQF
V: TRBV19; CDR3: ASSSLGQGEYGYT
V: TRBV6-4; CDR3: ASNSGGPTDTQY
V: TRBV6-1; CDR3: ASRDRGLVH
V: TRBV27; CDR3: ASSFLYNEQF